A selection of T cell receptor beta chains follows, all from one sample in a study of T cells after yellow fever vaccination. TCRdb re-called the 5' RACE reads through MiXCR, storing one row per CDR3 protein. Here the sample spans 65,000 to 90,000 distinct CDR3 sequences, about 7.7% being singletons. This specimen consisted of CD8+ T cells sorted from PBMCs, obtained on the day of the yellow fever booster vaccination. These receptor sequences come from a man aged 30-40 years who received the YFV17D yellow fever vaccine. CDR3s include the opening cysteine and the closing phenylalanine or tryptophan. The order of the fields is CDR3 DNA, CDR3 protein, D gene, J gene, V gene, clone size. D genes are given only for firm matches. Size values are once, few and many counts, or a class for expanded clones, and some rows have none.

DNA: TGTGCCAGCAGCGTCGCAGGGAACTATGGCTACACCTTC; CDR3: CASSVAGNYGYTF; D: NA; J: TRBJ1-2; V: TRBV9; size: NA
DNA: TGTGCCCTAGTTGAAGGCTTTGAGCAGTTCTTC; CDR3: CALVEGFEQFF; D: NA; J: TRBJ2-1; V: TRBV7-9; size: NA
DNA: TGCAGCGCTACAAGGGGACTAGCAGAAGCCTACGAGCAGTACTTC; CDR3: CSATRGLAEAYEQYF; D: TRBD2; J: TRBJ2-7; V: TRBV29-1; size: few
DNA: TGTGCCAGCAGTGGACTAGCGCAAAACACCGGGGAGCTGTTTTTT; CDR3: CASSGLAQNTGELFF; D: TRBD2; J: TRBJ2-2; V: TRBV2; size: NA
DNA: TGTGCCAGCAGCCAGGATCTAAACACAGATACGCAGTATTTT; CDR3: CASSQDLNTDTQYF; D: NA; J: TRBJ2-3; V: TRBV14; size: NA
DNA: TGTGCCAGCACCCCCCCTAAAGAGCAGTTCTTC; CDR3: CASTPPKEQFF; D: NA; J: TRBJ2-1; V: TRBV7-9; size: many
DNA: TGTGCCAGCAGCCAGGGGGGCACTGGCTACACCTTC; CDR3: CASSQGGTGYTF; D: NA; J: TRBJ1-2; V: TRBV14; size: few
DNA: TGTGCCAGCAGTGCCTCCGGGGGCAGGCCGTACGAGCAGTACTTC; CDR3: CASSASGGRPYEQYF; D: NA; J: TRBJ2-7; V: TRBV12-3/TRBV12-4; size: NA
DNA: TGTGCCAGCAGCTCCACTAGCGGTTTTCTGGATGAGCAGTTCTTC; CDR3: CASSSTSGFLDEQFF; D: TRBD2; J: TRBJ2-1; V: TRBV7-6; size: NA
DNA: TGCGCCAGCAGCCAGGGGGACTACCACAATGAGCAGTTCTTC; CDR3: CASSQGDYHNEQFF; D: TRBD2; J: TRBJ2-1; V: TRBV4-3; size: few
DNA: TGCGCCAGCAGCTTGGAGATCGGGAGGGCCCACAATGAGCAGTTCTTC; CDR3: CASSLEIGRAHNEQFF; D: TRBD2; J: TRBJ2-1; V: TRBV5-1; size: few
DNA: TGCTGTGCTAGAGATTTCCTAGCGGCCTCCACAGATACGCAGTATTTT; CDR3: CCARDFLAASTDTQYF; D: TRBD2; J: TRBJ2-3; V: TRBV20-1; size: few
DNA: TGTGCCAGCAGTATCCCTCGGACTAGCGGGATGGATACGCAGTATTTT; CDR3: CASSIPRTSGMDTQYF; D: TRBD2; J: TRBJ2-3; V: TRBV7-8; size: few
DNA: TGTGCCAGCAGCTGGACAGACAATGAGCAGTTCTTC; CDR3: CASSWTDNEQFF; D: NA; J: TRBJ2-1; V: TRBV7-2; size: few
DNA: TGCAGTGCTAGGGACGGGGGCCAGAGCTCCTACGAGCAGTACTTC; CDR3: CSARDGGQSSYEQYF; D: NA; J: TRBJ2-7; V: TRBV20-1; size: NA
DNA: TGTGCCAGCAGCCAAACACAGGGATCCGGGGCCAACGTCCTGACTTTC; CDR3: CASSQTQGSGANVLTF; D: NA; J: TRBJ2-6; V: TRBV4-2; size: many
DNA: TGTGCCAGTAGTATAACAGGGACCAGCACAGATACGCAGTATTTT; CDR3: CASSITGTSTDTQYF; D: NA; J: TRBJ2-3; V: TRBV19; size: few
DNA: TGTGCCAGCAGCCAAGATTATTGGCAGGGGTTTAGCACAGATACGCAGTATTTT; CDR3: CASSQDYWQGFSTDTQYF; D: NA; J: TRBJ2-3; V: TRBV14; size: NA
DNA: TGTGCCAGCAGCGTTAGCGGGAGTGGGGGGGAGACCCAGTACTTC; CDR3: CASSVSGSGGETQYF; D: TRBD2; J: TRBJ2-5; V: TRBV9; size: NA
DNA: TGTGCCAGCAGCTTAACTAGCGTAAGGGAGCAGTTCTTC; CDR3: CASSLTSVREQFF; D: TRBD2; J: TRBJ2-1; V: TRBV11-1; size: few
DNA: TGTGCCAGCAGCCCCGAGGGGAACGGCTACACCTTC; CDR3: CASSPEGNGYTF; D: NA; J: TRBJ1-2; V: TRBV9; size: many
DNA: TGCGCCAGCAGCCCCACAGGGGAGGTCTCCTACGAGCAGTACTTC; CDR3: CASSPTGEVSYEQYF; D: NA; J: TRBJ2-7; V: TRBV5-1; size: NA
DNA: TGCAGCGTTGGATTCGGGGAAACTAACACCGGGGAGCTGTTTTTT; CDR3: CSVGFGETNTGELFF; D: NA; J: TRBJ2-2; V: TRBV29-1; size: NA
DNA: TGTGCCACCAGTGACACGCGGACTAGCGAGCACCCTTGGTCGGAGACCCAGTACTTC; CDR3: CATSDTRTSEHPWSETQYF; D: TRBD2; J: TRBJ2-5; V: TRBV24-1; size: NA
DNA: TGTGCCAGCAGCTTGCGGGAGCAGCCAGATACGCAGTATTTT; CDR3: CASSLREQPDTQYF; D: NA; J: TRBJ2-3; V: TRBV5-4; size: few
DNA: TGTGCTAGTGGTTACAGCGGGGGCTCCTACAATGAGCAGTTCTTC; CDR3: CASGYSGGSYNEQFF; D: TRBD2; J: TRBJ2-1; V: TRBV12-5; size: many
DNA: TGTGCCAGCAGTTGGGGCAGCGGAAACTTCTATGGCTACACCTTC; CDR3: CASSWGSGNFYGYTF; D: NA; J: TRBJ1-2; V: TRBV27; size: few
DNA: TGTGCCAGCACCTTACTAGCGGGAGGCCTCTCCTACGAGCAGTACTTC; CDR3: CASTLLAGGLSYEQYF; D: TRBD2; J: TRBJ2-7; V: TRBV7-8; size: NA
DNA: TGCGCCAGCAGCCAGGCCGACTCCTACGAGCAGTACTTC; CDR3: CASSQADSYEQYF; D: NA; J: TRBJ2-7; V: TRBV5-1; size: few
DNA: TGCGCCAGCAGTTCAGGGCTACGTACCTACAATGAGCAGTTCTTC; CDR3: CASSSGLRTYNEQFF; D: NA; J: TRBJ2-1; V: TRBV10-1; size: NA
DNA: TGTGCCAGCAGCCTCCCCGGACAGTCCTACAATGAGCAGTTCTTC; CDR3: CASSLPGQSYNEQFF; D: NA; J: TRBJ2-1; V: TRBV12-3/TRBV12-4; size: few
DNA: TGTGCCAGCACCCAGACAGGGGGAGGCCAAGAGACCCAGTACTTC; CDR3: CASTQTGGGQETQYF; D: TRBD1; J: TRBJ2-5; V: TRBV27; size: NA
DNA: TGTGCCAGCAGTTTGATAGGCTCCACAGATACGCAGTATTTT; CDR3: CASSLIGSTDTQYF; D: NA; J: TRBJ2-3; V: TRBV28; size: few
DNA: TGTGCCAGCGGTGTAGCCACCGGGGCTTTCTTT; CDR3: CASGVATGAFF; D: NA; J: TRBJ1-1; V: TRBV25-1; size: few
DNA: TGTGCCAGCAGCCAAGACGGGGGACTCACAGATACGCAGTATTTT; CDR3: CASSQDGGLTDTQYF; D: NA; J: TRBJ2-3; V: TRBV3-1; size: many
DNA: TGTGCCAGCAGCACAGGACAGGGTTACATTCAGTACTTC; CDR3: CASSTGQGYIQYF; D: TRBD1; J: TRBJ2-4; V: TRBV9; size: few
DNA: TGCAGCGTTAGGACAGTGGACGACAATGAGCAGTTCTTC; CDR3: CSVRTVDDNEQFF; D: NA; J: TRBJ2-1; V: TRBV29-1; size: NA
DNA: TGTGCCAGCAGCCTACATTCGGACTTGGTCTACGAGCAGTACTTC; CDR3: CASSLHSDLVYEQYF; D: NA; J: TRBJ2-7; V: TRBV11-1; size: many
DNA: TGTGCCAGCAGCCAAACCGGGACTAGCAACAACTACAATGAGCAGTTCTTC; CDR3: CASSQTGTSNNYNEQFF; D: TRBD2; J: TRBJ2-1; V: TRBV7-9; size: few
DNA: TGTGCCAGCAGCCTAGGACTAGCGGGAGGGGAGTCAGATACGCAGTATTTT; CDR3: CASSLGLAGGESDTQYF; D: TRBD2; J: TRBJ2-3; V: TRBV27; size: few
DNA: TGCGCCAGCAGCCAAGCCGGGGGTCCCGAGACCCAGTACTTC; CDR3: CASSQAGGPETQYF; D: NA; J: TRBJ2-5; V: TRBV4-1; size: many
DNA: TGTGCCAGCAGTCTAGGGACTAGCGGGAGAATGAATGAGCAGTTCTTC; CDR3: CASSLGTSGRMNEQFF; D: TRBD2; J: TRBJ2-1; V: TRBV6-5; size: few
DNA: TGTGCCAGCAGTAAACAGGGTATCTGGGCGACCCAGTACTTC; CDR3: CASSKQGIWATQYF; D: NA; J: TRBJ2-5; V: TRBV27; size: NA
DNA: TGTGCCAGTAGTGCATTAGCGGGAGGGACAGATACGCAGTATTTT; CDR3: CASSALAGGTDTQYF; D: TRBD2; J: TRBJ2-3; V: TRBV19; size: NA
DNA: TGTGCCAGCAGCTTTTACGGGGGGACTGAAGCTTTCTTT; CDR3: CASSFYGGTEAFF; D: NA; J: TRBJ1-1; V: TRBV5-5; size: few
DNA: TGCAGCGTTGTCGGCCTCCCCAGTGGAGAGACCCAGTACTTC; CDR3: CSVVGLPSGETQYF; D: NA; J: TRBJ2-5; V: TRBV29-1; size: many
DNA: TGTGCCAGCAGTAACGTCGCCGGGACGCAGTATTTT; CDR3: CASSNVAGTQYF; D: NA; J: TRBJ2-3; V: TRBV28; size: few
DNA: TGTGCCATCAGTGATGCGCTAGCGGGAGTCTACGAGCAGTACTTC; CDR3: CAISDALAGVYEQYF; D: TRBD2; J: TRBJ2-7; V: TRBV10-3; size: NA
DNA: TGTGCCAGCAGTTTATTAGGGGACAGTTTTGATGAGCAGTTCTTC; CDR3: CASSLLGDSFDEQFF; D: TRBD1; J: TRBJ2-1; V: TRBV27; size: few
DNA: TGTGCAAGGGGACAATCGAACACCGGGGAGCTGTTTTTT; CDR3: CARGQSNTGELFF; D: NA; J: TRBJ2-2; V: TRBV7-9; size: NA
DNA: TGTGCCAGCAGCTTGGGCGGGAGGGGCAACGAGCAGTACTTC; CDR3: CASSLGGRGNEQYF; D: TRBD2; J: TRBJ2-7; V: TRBV27; size: NA
DNA: TGTGCCAGCAGCCCCCTCGCAACTATGGCTTACAATGAGCAGTTCTTC; CDR3: CASSPLATMAYNEQFF; D: NA; J: TRBJ2-1; V: TRBV7-9; size: few
DNA: TGCAGCGTTACCGGGACAGGGGTTTCAGATACGCAGTATTTT; CDR3: CSVTGTGVSDTQYF; D: TRBD1; J: TRBJ2-3; V: TRBV29-1; size: few
DNA: TGCGCCAGCCTGGCCGGCTCGCACCCCCGCGAGCAGTACTTC; CDR3: CASLAGSHPREQYF; D: NA; J: TRBJ2-7; V: TRBV5-1; size: NA
DNA: TGTGCCACCCGACGGTGGTTAGCGGCCTACGAGCAGTACTTC; CDR3: CATRRWLAAYEQYF; D: NA; J: TRBJ2-7; V: TRBV15; size: few
DNA: TGTGCCAGCCGGGAGACAGCTTTGAACACTGAAGCTTTCTTT; CDR3: CASRETALNTEAFF; D: NA; J: TRBJ1-1; V: TRBV28; size: many
DNA: TGCAGTGCTCCGGAGGGTCCCTCCTACAATGAGCAGTTCTTC; CDR3: CSAPEGPSYNEQFF; D: NA; J: TRBJ2-1; V: TRBV20-1; size: NA
DNA: TGCGCCAGCAGCCAAGATTGGACTAGCGGGATGGGAGATACGCAGTATTTT; CDR3: CASSQDWTSGMGDTQYF; D: TRBD2; J: TRBJ2-3; V: TRBV4-3; size: NA
DNA: TGTGCCATCAAGGATGCAGGGGAGGAGCGGAACACCGGGGAGCTGTTTTTT; CDR3: CAIKDAGEERNTGELFF; D: NA; J: TRBJ2-2; V: TRBV10-3; size: NA
DNA: TGCAGTGCTAGTCAAGGACAGGGGGACTATGGCTACACCTTC; CDR3: CSASQGQGDYGYTF; D: TRBD1; J: TRBJ1-2; V: TRBV20-1; size: few